The 23 T cell receptor beta chains given below trace back to one sample, sequenced in a study of a mutant IDH1 vaccine in newly diagnosed glioma. Time point given: week 5, during vaccination. Doses consisted of 300 ug of mutant IDH1 20-mer peptide each, paired with topical imiquimod. These receptors are not linked to any known antigen. TCRdb's copy holds only in-frame clones and misses some; the assay was immunoSEQ multiplex PCR. In the table there are some 27,000 clones, roughly 77% of which are singletons. The source material was PBMCs, sampled from a glioma patient whose treatment included an IDH1 peptide vaccine. These receptors came from a man aged 40-55 years with glioma.

V and J are TRBV5-6 and TRBJ1-2; the D gene is possibly TRBD1 (5 bases). This CDR3 comprises 15 residues. Germline V gives CDR1 SGHDT, CDR2 YYEEEE. Between the trimmed V and J ends, which lost 0 bases and 8 bases, there was a span of 17 bases. CDR3 nucleotide sequence: TGTGCCAGCAGCTTGGGGGACGCCACCCCGGGGGGCTACACCTTC. Protein: CASSLGDATPGGYTF.

The chain uses TRBV5-1 and TRBJ2-2, with 8 positions matching TRBD2. The CDR3 contains 15 residues. J lost 2 bases, V lost 2 bases, and 2 bases had no gene match. Germline V gene lookup returns CDR1 SGHRS and CDR2 YFSETQ. The CDR3 DNA reads as TGCGCCAGCAGCTTACTAGCGGCTAACACCGGGGAGCTGTTTTTT. Translation gives CASSLLAANTGELFF.

This chain uses TRBV5-6 with TRBJ2-3; TRBD2 matches 7 bases. The CDR3 loop spans 16 amino acids. Germline CDR1 and CDR2: SGHDT and YYEEEE. V shed 2 bases and J 1 base; nucleotides not matched to a gene: 7. The CDR3 region is CASSLRGEGGTDTQYF. CDR3 in DNA: TGTGCCAGCAGCTTACGGGGGGAAGGGGGCACAGATACGCAGTATTTT. The full variable domain, rest sourced from reference TRBV5-6 and TRBJ2-3, is DAGVTQSPTHLIKTRGQQVTLRCSPKSGHDTVSWYQQALGQGPQFIFQYYEEEERQRGNFPDRFSGHQFPNYSSELNVNALLLGDSALYLCASSLRGEGGTDTQYFGPGTRLTVL.

The chain has TRBV7-2 and TRBJ1-1; D is unresolved. There are 13 residues in the CDR3. Germline V gene lookup returns CDR1 SGHTA and CDR2 FQGNSA. V was shortened by 3 bases and J by 1 base, with 6 bases between the two germline ends. CDR3 residues: CASSLWGNTEAFF. The DNA of the CDR3 is TGTGCCAGCAGCTTGTGGGGGAACACTGAAGCTTTCTTT. Full variable domain (rest looked up from reference TRBV7-2 and TRBJ1-1): GAGVSQSPSNKVTEKGKDVELRCDPISGHTALYWYRQSLGQGLEFLIYFQGNSAPDKSGLPSDRFSAERTGGSVSTLTIQRTQQEDSAVYLCASSLWGNTEAFFGQGTRLTVV.

This chain connects TRBV19 to TRBJ1-4, with D possibly being TRBD1 (5 bases). V shed 4 bases and J shed 8 bases, with 17 bases lying between them. The CDR3 consists of 15 residues. Germline assignment: CDR1 LNHDA and CDR2 SQIVND (reference sequence). CDR3 sequence reads: CASSKQDAGEEKLFF. CDR3 sequence (DNA): TGTGCCAGTAGTAAGCAGGACGCGGGGGAGGAAAAACTGTTTTTT.

V usage is TRBV6-4 and J usage is TRBJ2-3; D perhaps matches TRBD2 (5 bases). There are 17 residues in the CDR3. Deletions cut 0 bases from V and 3 bases from J, with 16 bases between. The V gene's germline CDR1 is MRHNA and CDR2 SNTAGT. CDR3 nucleotides: TGTGCCAGCAGTGACTCTATTGTGGGAGTTGGTACAGATACGCAGTATTTT. This gives the protein CASSDSIVGVGTDTQYF.

This chain uses TRBV5-8 with TRBJ2-7; TRBD2 matches at 8 bases. CDR3 length: 13 residues. CDR1 is SGHTS, CDR2 YDEGEE, per germline. V shed 1 base, J shed 6 bases, and the junction held 3 bases outside the gene matches. The chain's CDR3 is CASSLYGGGEQYV. The CDR3 nucleotides read TGTGCCAGCAGCTTGTACGGGGGGGGCGAGCAGTACGTC.

The chain links TRBV7-2 to TRBJ2-4; maybe TRBD2 (5 bases). CDR1 and CDR2 from the germline V gene are SGHTA and FQGNSA. This CDR3 is built from 15 residues. With 1 base removed from V and 7 bases from J, the gap between germline ends came to 14 bases. CDR3 nucleotide sequence: TGTGCCAGCAGCTTAGAGTCCGGACTCTGGAACATTCAGTACTTC. Translation: CASSLESGLWNIQYF.

The rearrangement uses TRBV13 and TRBJ2-3; tentative D call: TRBD2 (5 bases). CDR1 is PRHDT and CDR2 is FYEKMQ in the germline V gene (reference sequence). V shed 5 bases and J shed 3 bases, with 9 bases lying between them. The CDR3 contains 13 residues. CDR3: CASSTRRTDTQYF. As DNA, the CDR3 is TGTGCCAGCAGCACACGGAGGACAGATACGCAGTATTTT.

The chain is built from TRBV5-5 and TRBJ2-3; the D is unclear. Trimming removed 2 bases at V and 4 bases at J, with 14 bases between. The CDR3 covers 15 residues. Looked up from germline, CDR1 is SGHKS and CDR2 is YYEKEE (reference sequence). The CDR3 loop reads CASSFLIGGADTQYF. The CDR3 nucleotides read TGTGCCAGCAGCTTTCTGATTGGCGGTGCAGATACGCAGTATTTT.

The chain combines TRBV5-4 with TRBJ1-2; a weak D match, TRBD1 (5 bases). The CDR3 spans 15 residues. The germline V gene has CDR1 SGHNT and CDR2 YYREEE (reference sequence). V gave up 5 bases and J gave up 2 bases, with 16 bases separating them. The CDR3 is CASSRAGIVNYGYTF. CDR3 in DNA: TGTGCCAGCAGTAGGGCAGGGATAGTGAACTATGGCTACACCTTC.

The chain is built from TRBV2 and TRBJ1-1; TRBD1 matches at 7 bases. There are 13 residues in the CDR3. CDR1 is SNHLY and CDR2 is FYNNEI in the germline V gene. Trimming cost V 8 bases and J 5 bases; bases outside gene matches: 8. CDR3 region: CASGEGAYTEAFF. The DNA of the CDR3 is TGTGCCAGCGGGGAGGGGGCGTATACTGAAGCTTTCTTT. Supplemented by reference TRBV2 and TRBJ1-1, the full variable domain reads EPEVTQTPSHQVTQMGQEVILRCVPISNHLYFYWYRQILGQKVEFLVSFYNNEISEKSEIFDDQFSVERPDGSNFTLKIRSTKLEDSAMYFCASGEGAYTEAFFGQGTRLTVV.

The chain links TRBV7-2 to TRBJ2-1; 13 bases agree with TRBD2. Germline V gene sequence: CDR1 SGHTA, CDR2 FQGNSA. The CDR3 is made up of 15 amino acids. With 3 bases clipped from V and 8 bases from J, the junction kept 4 bases outside the gene matches. The CDR3 region has the DNA TGTGCCAGCAGCTTGGGACTAGCGGGGTGGGATGAGCAGTTCTTC. Translating it yields CASSLGLAGWDEQFF.

This clone has only a few counts. The V gene is TRBV15, the J gene TRBJ1-5; D unclear. Germline lookup yields CDR1 LNHNV and CDR2 YYDKDF (reference sequence). V was shortened by 0 bases and J by 9 bases, with 12 bases between the two germline ends. The CDR3 is 14 residues long. CDR3 region: CATSRDSSTRPQHF. The CDR3 DNA reads as TGTGCCACCAGCAGAGATAGCAGTACGAGGCCCCAGCATTTT.

The J gene is TRBJ2-7, the V gene TRBV14, with 7 bases lining up with TRBD1. This CDR3 contains 14 residues. CDR1 SGHDN and CDR2 FVKESK come from the germline V gene. J was trimmed by 1 base and V by 3 bases; bases with no gene match: 3. In nucleotides, the CDR3 is TGTGCCAGCAGCCACCAGGGACAGTCCTACGAGCAGTACTTC. This codes for CASSHQGQSYEQYF.

V usage is TRBV14 and J usage is TRBJ2-6, with 10 bases lining up with TRBD1. The V gene's germline CDR1 is SGHDN and CDR2 FVKESK. J gave up 0 bases and V 3 bases, and 11 bases lay outside the gene matches. The CDR3 length is 20 residues. The CDR3 sequence: CASSQSKPGQGSSGANVLTF. The CDR3 DNA sequence: TGTGCCAGCAGCCAGTCTAAGCCGGGACAGGGGTCCTCTGGGGCCAACGTCCTGACTTTC.

This clone occurred a few times. V usage is TRBV7-9 and J usage is TRBJ2-1; either TRBD1 or TRBD2 may fit D (5 bases each). In germline, CDR1 is SEHNR, CDR2 FQNEAQ (reference sequence). Trimming pared 5 bases from V and 4 bases from J, leaving 18 bases between. The CDR3 totals 16 residues. Here the CDR3 reads CASSPAGTRVYNEQFF. The CDR3, as DNA: TGTGCCAGCAGCCCAGCCGGGACCCGAGTTTACAATGAGCAGTTCTTC.

CDR3 sequence (DNA): TGTGCCAGCAGATCCCGGGACAGGGGAGGAGAGACCCAGTACTTC. Translating gives CASRSRDRGGETQYF. The chain has TRBV6-5 and TRBJ2-5; 10 bases line up with TRBD1. Germline values: CDR1 MNHEY, CDR2 SVGAGI. The CDR3 extends over 15 amino acids. Trimming cost V 6 bases and J 4 bases; bases outside gene matches: 8.

The J gene is TRBJ1-1, the V gene TRBV2; TRBD1 might be the D (5 bases). V was shortened by 6 bases and J by 0 bases, with 8 bases between the two germline ends. This CDR3 has 13 residues. Germline values: CDR1 SNHLY, CDR2 FYNNEI. CDR3 region: CASSLGLNTEAFF. The CDR3 region has the DNA TGTGCCAGCAGCCTGGGGCTGAACACTGAAGCTTTCTTT.

The chain has TRBV5-5 and TRBJ2-5, with D unresolved. The length of the CDR3 is 15 residues. Germline V CDR1 and CDR2: SGHKS, YYEKEE (reference sequence). V dropped 0 bases and J dropped 1 base, with 10 bases sitting between them. The DNA of the CDR3 is TGTGCCAGCAGCTTGGTGCAGTTCTTCCAAGAGACCCAGTACTTC. It specifies CASSLVQFFQETQYF.

Only a few counts were recorded for this clone. V usage is TRBV5-1 and J usage is TRBJ1-1; 9 bases agree with TRBD1. In germline, CDR1 is SGHRS, CDR2 YFSETQ. The V and J ends lost 4 bases and 4 bases, in that order; junction bases with no gene match: 5. This CDR3 spans 14 amino acids. The CDR3 region has the DNA TGCGCCAGCAGCCTTACAGGGGGCGGCACTGAAGCTTTCTTT. This encodes CASSLTGGGTEAFF.

The rearrangement links TRBV7-9 to TRBJ1-5, with a tentative D call TRBD1 (5 bases). Between the trimmed V and J ends, which lost 3 bases and 3 bases, there was a span of 15 bases. The germline V gene has CDR1 SEHNR and CDR2 FQNEAQ (reference sequence). The CDR3 has 16 amino acids. The CDR3 region has the DNA TGTGCCAGCAGCTTCGGTCTGGGACCCCTCAATCAGCCCCAGCATTTT. Protein: CASSFGLGPLNQPQHF.

In its sample, this clone was seen once. The J gene is TRBJ1-2, the V gene TRBV10-1; D is unclear. CDR3 length: 13 amino acids. CDR1 and CDR2 (germline): WNHNN, SYGVQD (reference sequence). Between the trimmed V and J ends, which lost 5 bases and 2 bases, there was a span of 9 bases. The CDR3: CASSSTGNYGYTF. The CDR3 DNA is TGCGCCAGCAGTTCGACGGGAAACTATGGCTACACCTTC.